This TCR beta chain was recorded in a study of post-analysis software for immune sequencing data (dated by TCRdb to the mid-2010s). Some background on the complete study: The recorded disease courses included relapsing-remitting, secondary progressive and progressive-relapsing multiple sclerosis, and some patients had no subtype annotation. The multiple sclerosis patient repertoires were compared with about a dozen previously published healthy control repertoires from donors aged about 6 to 28 years. A subset of samples was prepared in parallel using single-end sample barcoding, then pooled and co-amplified after Illumina adapter ligation. Overall study results and their limits: Strong co-clustering of samples prepared in the same batch was shown by direct clustering with F measure, prompting a batch-effect correction. The control group was slightly older than the multiple sclerosis patient group. Normalized Chao1 diversity was significantly lower in multiple sclerosis patients than controls, suggesting substantial peripheral T-cell clonal expansion.

The table lists this clonotype with a few counts. No cognate antigen has been identified for it. No base qualities exist here, and no much larger clone lies one base off it. Libraries were constructed by PCR. The reads were generated on an Illumina HiSeq 2500. To reduce PCR and sequencing biases, unique molecular identifiers were built into the TCR beta cDNA libraries. Per 1 to 10 million input T cells, some 500,000 cDNA molecules were obtained, such that each molecule approximated one T cell. The patient libraries were prepared and sequenced with the same protocol used for the earlier healthy control dataset. Samples belonging to the same batch were prepared together, multiplexed and sequenced on a shared HiSeq lane. On the study's bioinformatics: Raw barcoded reads were processed with MIGEC, discarding single-read molecular identifier groups before consensus assembly and CDR3 extraction. Clonotype tables were post-analysed with VDJtools, normalizing diversity by down-sampling all datasets to the smallest sample size. Repertoire overlap clustering matched CDR3 amino acid but not nucleotide sequences to correct batch-related cross-sample contamination. The raw public data were reprocessed by TCRdb itself: fastp quality trimming at Q25, MiXCR clonotype calling, in-frame beta chains only. Each CDR3 protein gets just one entry, which takes the most common genes and DNA from the rows behind it. TCRdb's processing, not the authors', yielded these V and J calls. Recorded for this sample are a few hundred thousand distinct CDR3 sequences; around 31% of them occurred a single time. Approximately 6% of the sample is taken by the ten largest.

To demonstrate the VDJtools post-analysis software, TCR beta repertoires were profiled from the peripheral blood of more than ten young patients with multiple sclerosis. Multiple sclerosis patients were children and adolescents aged roughly 6 to 17 years. This clonotype was sampled from a girl aged 2-17 years with multiple sclerosis. The sequenced sample was blood.

The CDR3 reads CAISTDRDEAFF. The sequence in DNA is TGTGCCATCAGCACGGACAGGGATGAAGCTTTCTTT. Recombination linked TRBV10-3 to TRBJ1-1, with 8 junctional bases fitting TRBD1. Trimming removed 6 bases from V and 7 bases from J; the gene matches leave 4 bases unexplained. CDR1 and CDR2 (ENHRY, SYGVKD) derive from the germline V gene. The CDR3 runs 12 residues from the cysteine to the phenylalanine. Left in the record is the CDR3 DNA by itself, 36 bases read in frame from the first base.